A single sample is the source of the 29 T cell receptor beta chains below, sequenced in a study of vaccination effects on CD4 cells after COVID-19. Libraries were prepared by immunoSEQ multiplex PCR; TCRdb keeps only in-frame clonotypes and omits some of them. The table shows 55,000 to 90,000 clones, with under 85% occurring only once. Antigen-specific CD4+ T cells were expanded with viral peptide pools in the ViraFEST assay before sequencing. The culture ran for nine to eleven days, and then CD4+ T cells were isolated. Sometime from March through December 2020, the person acquired a SARS-CoV-2 infection that PCR confirmed. These TCRs are of unknown antigen specificity. Source: CD4+ T cells from PBMCs cultured with HIV peptides, taken before COVID-19 vaccination. Documented subset: HIV-1 Nef peptide pool negative control/reference culture. Source of these receptors: a human donor who had a prior SARS-CoV-2 infection.

There are a few counts of this clone. The V gene is TRBV5-4, the J gene TRBJ2-3; either TRBD1 or TRBD2 may fit D (5 bases each). Trimming stripped 4 bases from V and 1 base from J, with 10 bases between. Germline V lookup: CDR1 SGHNT, CDR2 YYREEE (reference sequence). This CDR3 has 14 residues. CDR3 DNA sequence: TGTGCCAGCAGCCCCCGGGACGGCACAGATACGCAGTATTTT. Translation: CASSPRDGTDTQYF.

This chain uses TRBV6-1 with TRBJ2-2; D is possibly TRBD1 (5 bases). The V gene's germline CDR1 is MNHNS and CDR2 SASEGT. The CDR3 covers 13 residues. Deletions cut 2 bases from V and 8 bases from J, with 9 bases between. In DNA, the CDR3 is TGTGCCAGCAGTGAAATGCCAGGGGGGGAGCTGTTTTTT. Its translation: CASSEMPGGELFF.

The J gene is TRBJ2-1, the V gene TRBV2, with D possibly TRBD1 on 5 matching bases. Germline V lookup: CDR1 SNHLY, CDR2 FYNNEI. The CDR3 is 16 amino acids. V dropped 5 bases and J dropped 0 bases, with 14 bases sitting between them. In DNA form, the CDR3 reads TGTGCCAGCAGTCGGACATTCCTTAGCTCCTACAATGAGCAGTTCTTC. This translates into CASSRTFLSSYNEQFF.

This clone appeared a few times. The V and J genes are TRBV7-9 and TRBJ2-7, with 9 bases fitting TRBD1. J was trimmed by 0 bases and V by 5 bases; bases with no gene match: 5. The CDR3 is made up of 15 amino acids. CDR1 SEHNR and CDR2 FQNEAQ come from the germline V gene (reference sequence). This CDR3 reads CASSRGTGTSYEQYF. The CDR3 coding sequence is TGTGCCAGCAGCAGGGGGACAGGGACCTCCTACGAGCAGTACTTC.

V is TRBV19 and J is TRBJ2-1; 7 bases are a match to TRBD2. This CDR3 contains 15 residues. V trimming: 7 bases; J trimming: 5 bases; junction bases outside the gene matches: 11. From germline, CDR1 is LNHDA and CDR2 SQIVND (reference sequence). CDR3 in DNA: TGTGCCAGTAAAACCCGAGCGGGAAACAACAATGAGCAGTTCTTC. Residues: CASKTRAGNNNEQFF.

This clone appeared a few times. The chain joins TRBV5-6 to TRBJ1-4; D is perhaps TRBD1 (5 bases). Trimming cost V 0 bases and J 8 bases, with 20 bases left between them. The V gene's germline CDR1 is SGHDT and CDR2 YYEEEE. This CDR3 is 17 amino acids long. CDR3 amino acids: CASSLVGAGQKREKLFF. The CDR3 DNA follows: TGTGCCAGCAGCTTGGTAGGGGCGGGCCAGAAACGGGAAAAACTGTTTTTT.

The chain couples TRBV6-6 to TRBJ2-7; 9 positions match TRBD2. This CDR3 is 16 amino acids long. V dropped 4 bases and J dropped 7; count of bases not matched to a gene: 14. Germline values: CDR1 MNHNY, CDR2 SVGAGI (reference sequence). The CDR3 DNA follows: TGTGCCAGCAGTTCCTCCTCGACTAGCGGTTTGTTAGAGCAGTACTTC. Encoded protein: CASSSSSTSGLLEQYF.

This clone was detected once. This chain links TRBV10-3 with TRBJ2-4, with 7 positions matching TRBD1. J was trimmed by 1 base and V by 6 bases; bases with no gene match: 3. Germline values: CDR1 ENHRY, CDR2 SYGVKD. CDR3 size: 14 residues. CDR3 coding DNA: TGTGCCATCAGCGCACAGGGGGCCAAAAACATTCAGTACTTC. Amino acids: CAISAQGAKNIQYF.

This chain links TRBV6-5 with TRBJ2-1, with a weak D call TRBD2 (6 bases). The germline V gene encodes CDR1 MNHEY and CDR2 SVGAGI. This CDR3 has 15 residues. V was shortened by 4 bases and J by 7 bases, with 17 bases between the two germline ends. CDR3 nucleotide sequence: TGTGCCAGCAGTTGGGTGCTCGGCGGAGGGAATGAGCAGTTCTTC. This codes for CASSWVLGGGNEQFF.

V gene TRBV19 combines with J gene TRBJ1-1; 7 nucleotides match TRBD1. Trimming cost V 5 bases and J 3 bases; bases outside gene matches: 9. From germline, CDR1 is LNHDA and CDR2 SQIVND (reference sequence). The CDR3 loop spans 15 amino acids. CDR3 bases: TGTGCCAGTAGTGCAGCGACAGGGCGGCACACTGAAGCTTTCTTT. This codes for CASSAATGRHTEAFF.

V usage is TRBV2 and J usage is TRBJ1-3, with TRBD1 matching over 8 bases. The ends lost 6 bases at V and 3 bases at J; junction bases unmatched: 7. CDR1 is SNHLY and CDR2 is FYNNEI in the germline V gene. The CDR3 is 15 amino acids. The CDR3 DNA is TGTGCCAGCAGCCTGTCAGGGGGCCGTGGAAACACCATATATTTT. This sequence encodes CASSLSGGRGNTIYF.

The V and J genes are TRBV15 and TRBJ2-3; D might be TRBD2 (6 bases). Germline V gene data show CDR1 as LNHNV and CDR2 as YYDKDF (reference sequence). The CDR3 is 16 amino acids. Between the trimmed V and J ends, which lost 5 bases and 0 bases, there was a span of 15 bases. The CDR3 bases are TGTGCCACCAGCGATGGGCTAGCGAGGAGCACAGATACGCAGTATTTT. It codes for CATSDGLARSTDTQYF. Full variable domain (missing parts from reference TRBV15 and TRBJ2-3): DAMVIQNPRYQVTQFGKPVTLSCSQTLNHNVMYWYQQKSSQAPKLLFHYYDKDFNNEADTPDNFQSRRPNTSFCFLDIRSPGLGDTAMYLCATSDGLARSTDTQYFGPGTRLTVL.

The rearrangement uses TRBV6-5 and TRBJ1-1; D not certain. Germline assignment: CDR1 MNHEY and CDR2 SVGAGI. Trimming shortened V by 6 bases and J by 1 base, and 12 bases separated the two germline ends. This CDR3 is built from 14 residues. CDR3 bases: TGTGCCAGCAGCCCAACGAGAGGGAACACTGAAGCTTTCTTT. It translates to CASSPTRGNTEAFF.

The chain combines TRBV10-3 with TRBJ2-2; D possibly corresponds to TRBD2 (5 bases). The CDR3 is 19 amino acids. Germline-derived CDR1 and CDR2 are ENHRY and SYGVKD. The V and J ends lost 0 bases and 6 bases respectively, with 23 bases between them. The DNA of the CDR3 is TGTGCCATCAGTGAGTCGCGCTCGGTCGCTCGCGGGTACGCCGGGGAGCTGTTTTTT. Amino acid sequence: CAISESRSVARGYAGELFF.

The CDR3 region has the DNA TGTGCCAGCAAGACAGGGGCGATCGATCAGCCCCAGCATTTT. Amino acids: CASKTGAIDQPQHF. The chain combines TRBV19 with TRBJ1-5; 8 bases fit TRBD1. With V trimmed by 9 bases and J by 5 bases, 9 bases remained unmatched. The CDR3 has 14 residues. Germline V CDR1 and CDR2: LNHDA, SQIVND (reference sequence).

This rearrangement joins TRBV2 to TRBJ2-1; D is uncertain. This CDR3 comprises 14 residues. The V end was cut by 7 bases, the J end by 1 base, with 11 bases between. The germline CDR1 and CDR2 sequences are SNHLY and FYNNEI. CDR3 DNA: TGTGCCAGCAATGGGGTTCGATCCTACAATGAGCAGTTCTTC. This translates into CASNGVRSYNEQFF.

This clone was recorded a few times. The chain couples TRBV24-1 to TRBJ2-1; a weak D match, TRBD1 (6 bases). CDR3 size: 16 residues. V was cut by 1 base and J by 2 bases, with 11 bases left in between. Germline CDR1 and CDR2: KGHDR and SFDVKD. Written as DNA, the CDR3 is TGTGCCACCAGTGATTTTAAGGGGGAAGCCTACAATGAGCAGTTCTTC. It encodes CATSDFKGEAYNEQFF.

The rearrangement links TRBV12-3 or TRBV12-4 to TRBJ2-1; D is uncertain. The CDR3 runs to 11 residues. The V end was cut by 5 bases, the J end by 10 bases, with 9 bases between. CDR3 sequence reads: CASSPLMEQFF. CDR3 bases: TGTGCCAGCAGTCCTCTCATGGAGCAGTTCTTC.

This rearrangement joins TRBV11-1 to TRBJ2-7; D may match TRBD1 or TRBD2 (5 bases each). Germline lookup yields CDR1 SGHAT and CDR2 FQDESV (reference sequence). Trimming removed 5 bases from V and 3 bases from J, with 14 bases in between. This CDR3 comprises 14 residues. This chain's CDR3 is CASSLSGTDYEQYF. The DNA of the CDR3 is TGTGCCAGCAGCCTATCCGGGACGGACTACGAGCAGTACTTC.

This sequence joins TRBV21-1 and TRBJ2-3; the D call of TRBD2 is as the table states it, not checked on the DNA. TRBV21-1 is shown as a pseudogene. CDR3 size: 19 residues. In DNA, the CDR3 is TGTGCCAGCAGCAAATTACGGCCTAGCGGAAAGGGGAGCACAGATACGCAGTATTTT. Its protein is CASSKLRPSGKGSTDTQYF.

The chain recombines TRBV7-2 with TRBJ2-3; weak D call: TRBD2 (6 bases). The CDR3 extends over 14 amino acids. The germline V and J ends were trimmed by 0 bases and 5 bases, with 9 bases remaining between them. The germline CDR1 and CDR2 sequences are SGHTA and FQGNSA. The CDR3 is CASSLARGLDTQYF. In DNA, the CDR3 is TGTGCCAGCAGCTTAGCGCGGGGCTTAGATACGCAGTATTTT. The whole variable domain, filled in from reference TRBV7-2 and TRBJ2-3, reads GAGVSQSPSNKVTEKGKDVELRCDPISGHTALYWYRQSLGQGLEFLIYFQGNSAPDKSGLPSDRFSAERTGGSVSTLTIQRTQQEDSAVYLCASSLARGLDTQYFGPGTRLTVL.

The chain links TRBV29-1 to TRBJ2-5, with D uncertain. The CDR3 sequence is 13 residues long. Germline-derived CDR1 and CDR2 are SQVTM and ANQGSEA. V was shortened by 4 bases and J by 4 bases, with 13 bases between the two germline ends. CDR3 loop: CSVVKVPGETQYF. CDR3 sequence (DNA): TGCAGCGTTGTCAAGGTACCGGGAGAGACCCAGTACTTC.

This chain joins TRBV9 and TRBJ2-5; 8 positions match TRBD1. The CDR3 is 15 amino acids. Germline CDR1 reads SGDLS; CDR2 reads YYNGEE. The ends lost 10 bases at V and 0 bases at J; junction bases unmatched: 11. CDR3 bases: TGTGCCTCCTCAAAGGGACAGGTCCACCAAGAGACCCAGTACTTC. As protein: CASSKGQVHQETQYF. Supplemented by reference TRBV9 and TRBJ2-5, the full variable domain reads DSGVTQTPKHLITATGQRVTLRCSPRSGDLSVYWYQQSLDQGLQFLIQYYNGEERAKGNILERFSAQQFPDLHSELNLSSLELGDSALYFCASSKGQVHQETQYFGPGTRLLVL.

This chain connects TRBV5-1 to TRBJ2-2; perhaps TRBD2 as D (6 bases). Germline values: CDR1 SGHRS, CDR2 YFSETQ. The CDR3 spans 14 residues. V lost 4 bases and J lost 5, with 12 bases in between. CDR3 nucleotide sequence: TGCGCCAGCAGCCCGGAGGGCCGGACCGGGGAGCTGTTTTTT. Its translation: CASSPEGRTGELFF.

A few counts support this clone. V and J are TRBV28 and TRBJ2-6, with no clear D. Germline-derived CDR1 and CDR2 are MDHEN and SYDVKM. V was trimmed by 6 bases and J by 2 bases, leaving 11 bases between them. CDR3 length equals 15 residues. CDR3 coding DNA: TGTGCCAGCAGCAGCCACCCAACTGGGGCCAACGTCCTGACTTTC. Protein sequence: CASSSHPTGANVLTF.

This rearrangement joins TRBV3-1 (or the pseudogene TRBV3-2) to TRBJ2-3; the match to TRBD2 covers 11 bases. The CDR3 length is 18 residues. Trimming cost V 5 bases and J 3 bases; bases outside gene matches: 13. Germline lookup yields CDR1 LGHDT and CDR2 YNNKEL (reference sequence). In DNA form, the CDR3 reads TGTGCCAGCAGCACTAGTCGGACTAGCGGGTTTGTAACAGATACGCAGTATTTT. It codes for CASSTSRTSGFVTDTQYF.

The chain combines TRBV9 with TRBJ2-5; TRBD2 matches 8 bases. This CDR3 spans 16 amino acids. Germline V CDR1 and CDR2: SGDLS, YYNGEE. V was pared by 4 bases and J by 5 bases, with 13 bases of the junction left unmatched. CDR3 nucleotide sequence: TGTGCCAGCAGCTCGTCGCTGGCGGGAGGTTGGGAGACCCAGTACTTC. As protein: CASSSSLAGGWETQYF.

The chain carries TRBV24-1 and TRBJ2-2; D unclear. This CDR3 comprises 15 residues. With 3 bases removed from V and 6 bases from J, the gap between germline ends came to 13 bases. Germline CDR1 and CDR2: KGHDR and SFDVKD. The CDR3 is CATSDPGWMAGELFF. The DNA for the CDR3 is TGTGCCACCAGTGATCCGGGTTGGATGGCCGGGGAGCTGTTTTTT.

The count of this clone is one. This chain joins TRBV5-6 and TRBJ1-1; TRBD1 matches 7 bases. The ends lost 2 bases at V and 4 bases at J; junction bases unmatched: 2. Looked up from germline, CDR1 is SGHDT and CDR2 is YYEEEE. CDR3 size: 13 residues. CDR3: CASSFSGGTEAFF. In DNA, the CDR3 is TGTGCCAGCAGCTTTTCAGGGGGCACTGAAGCTTTCTTT.